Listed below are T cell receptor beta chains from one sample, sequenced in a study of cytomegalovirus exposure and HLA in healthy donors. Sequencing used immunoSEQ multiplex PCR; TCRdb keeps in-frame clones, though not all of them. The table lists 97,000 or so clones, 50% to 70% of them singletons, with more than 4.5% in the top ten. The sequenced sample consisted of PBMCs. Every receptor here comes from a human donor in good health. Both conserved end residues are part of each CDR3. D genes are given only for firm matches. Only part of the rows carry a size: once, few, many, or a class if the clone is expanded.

CDR3nt: TGTGCCAGCAGCAAAAGACAGGGTGGGGGCTACACCTTC; CDR3aa: CASSKRQGGGYTF; v_gene: TRBV6-5; j_gene: TRBJ1-2; abundance: -; d_gene: TRBD1
CDR3nt: TGCAGCGTTGGCAGGACTAGCGGGAGCCCCTACAATGAGCAGTTCTTC; CDR3aa: CSVGRTSGSPYNEQFF; v_gene: TRBV29-1; j_gene: TRBJ2-1; abundance: -; d_gene: TRBD2
CDR3nt: TGCGCCAGCAGCGCACAGGGGGCCGGGGATGGAAACACCATATATTTT; CDR3aa: CASSAQGAGDGNTIYF; v_gene: TRBV5-1; j_gene: TRBJ1-3; abundance: few; d_gene: TRBD1
CDR3nt: TGTGCCAGCAGGTACGACGGACAGGGACGAGGAAACACCATATATTTT; CDR3aa: CASRYDGQGRGNTIYF; v_gene: TRBV6-5; j_gene: TRBJ1-3; abundance: -; d_gene: TRBD1
CDR3nt: TGTGCCAGAACCAACGAGGCACCCCGTAACACTGAAGCTTTCTTT; CDR3aa: CARTNEAPRNTEAFF; v_gene: TRBV5-6; j_gene: TRBJ1-1; abundance: -; d_gene: -
CDR3nt: TGTGCCAGCAGCACCGGGACAGGGGGCACTCACAATGAGCAGTTCTTC; CDR3aa: CASSTGTGGTHNEQFF; v_gene: TRBV13; j_gene: TRBJ2-1; abundance: -; d_gene: TRBD1
CDR3nt: TGCGCCAGCAGCGTACAGGGAAGCATGAACACTGAAGCTTTCTTT; CDR3aa: CASSVQGSMNTEAFF; v_gene: TRBV5-1; j_gene: TRBJ1-1; abundance: -; d_gene: -
CDR3nt: TGTGCCAGCAGTTTATATTGGAGCTCCTACGAGCAGTACTTC; CDR3aa: CASSLYWSSYEQYF; v_gene: TRBV27; j_gene: TRBJ2-7; abundance: once; d_gene: -
CDR3nt: TGTGCCAGCAGCTCCCCGGACAGGGCGATCCCAGGAAACACCATATATTTT; CDR3aa: CASSSPDRAIPGNTIYF; v_gene: TRBV7-6; j_gene: TRBJ1-3; abundance: -; d_gene: TRBD1
CDR3nt: TGTGCCAGCAGCCCTACTGCGGGACAGGGCTACGAGCAGTACTTC; CDR3aa: CASSPTAGQGYEQYF; v_gene: TRBV7-2; j_gene: TRBJ2-7; abundance: -; d_gene: TRBD1
CDR3nt: TGTGCCATAAATAGCGGAATCTCCTACAATGAGCAGTTCTTC; CDR3aa: CAINSGISYNEQFF; v_gene: TRBV6-1; j_gene: TRBJ2-1; abundance: few; d_gene: -
CDR3nt: TGTGCCAGTGGCGGGATTGGCAATCAGCCCCAGCATTTT; CDR3aa: CASGGIGNQPQHF; v_gene: TRBV19; j_gene: TRBJ1-5; abundance: -; d_gene: -
CDR3nt: TGTGCCTGGAGTGATAACCCGCGCTACGAGCAGTACTTC; CDR3aa: CAWSDNPRYEQYF; v_gene: TRBV30; j_gene: TRBJ2-7; abundance: -; d_gene: -
CDR3nt: TGCGCCAGCAGCTTGGTCGCCAAGGGGGACAATGAGCAGTTCTTC; CDR3aa: CASSLVAKGDNEQFF; v_gene: TRBV5-1; j_gene: TRBJ2-1; abundance: -; d_gene: -
CDR3nt: TGTGCCATCCCGGGACAGGGTTTTCAGCCCCAGCATTTT; CDR3aa: CAIPGQGFQPQHF; v_gene: TRBV25-1; j_gene: TRBJ1-5; abundance: -; d_gene: TRBD1
CDR3nt: TGTGCCAGCACCCCCGACGGAGAGAACACAGATACGCAGTATTTT; CDR3aa: CASTPDGENTDTQYF; v_gene: TRBV5-6; j_gene: TRBJ2-3; abundance: -; d_gene: -
CDR3nt: TGTGCCAGCAGCTTAGATCCCAGCGGGAGGGCCTATGAGCAGTTCTTC; CDR3aa: CASSLDPSGRAYEQFF; v_gene: TRBV11-2; j_gene: TRBJ2-1; abundance: -; d_gene: TRBD2
CDR3nt: TGTGCCAGCAGCCTAGGAGAGGGATTAGAGCAGTTCTTC; CDR3aa: CASSLGEGLEQFF; v_gene: TRBV7-6; j_gene: TRBJ2-1; abundance: -; d_gene: -
CDR3nt: TGTGCCAGCAGCCCGGGGATCCGCAATCAGCCCCAGCATTTT; CDR3aa: CASSPGIRNQPQHF; v_gene: TRBV28; j_gene: TRBJ1-5; abundance: -; d_gene: -
CDR3nt: TGTGCCAGCAGCCCCGGCAGGGGCCAGGGTGGAAACACCATATATTTT; CDR3aa: CASSPGRGQGGNTIYF; v_gene: TRBV9; j_gene: TRBJ1-3; abundance: few; d_gene: -
CDR3nt: TGTGCCAGCAGTTCGATGGACACCTACACCGGGGAGCTGTTTTTT; CDR3aa: CASSSMDTYTGELFF; v_gene: TRBV28; j_gene: TRBJ2-2; abundance: once; d_gene: -